This record looks at one TCR beta chain sequence and its context. This entry is derived from a study of cytomegalovirus exposure and HLA in healthy donors. Here immunoSEQ multiplex PCR was the method, and the copy in TCRdb shows in-frame clones only, minus some. The sample consists of 150,000 to 200,000 clones, around 88% of them appearing once. The germline gives CDR1 MNHEY, CDR2 SMNVEV (reference sequence). Unmatched junction bases numbered 5, after V lost 2 bases and J lost 4 bases. The CDR3 has 16 amino acids. The source is a young woman in good health and CMV-seronegative. The V and J genes are TRBV27 and TRBJ2-2; TRBD2 matches 9 bases. The sample taken for sequencing was PBMCs. In DNA, the CDR3 is TGTGCCAGCAGTTTAAGCGGGGGGTCGGGCACCGGGGAGCTGTTTTTT. This codes for CASSLSGGSGTGELFF.